This T cell receptor beta chain was obtained from a study of breast tumors, draining lymph nodes, adjacent tissues. Axillary draining lymph nodes of breast cancer patients supplied the node samples. Whole-study results and caveats: The lymph node origin of tumor T cells was framed as consistent with a hypothesis, not demonstrated. Tumor TCR diversity was below lymph nodes but above nontumor tissue. Luminal-like breast cancer showed significantly higher tumor–nontumor repertoire similarity than basal-like. The data were judged consistent with most tumor T cells coming from lymph node and expanding in tumor.

MiXCR was run by TCRdb on the multiplex PCR reads, yielding one entry per CDR3 protein. The table shows approximately 300,000 distinct CDR3 sequences, with about 33% occurring only once. Many counts were recorded for this clonotype. Its antigen is not known. Germline CDR1 and CDR2: LNHDA and SQIVND (reference sequence). CDR3 length: 15 residues. V gave up 2 bases and J gave up 3 bases, with 14 bases separating them. The sequence derives from a female donor with breast cancer. Some clones in this sample may be carry-over from other donors' samples. This chain links TRBV19 with TRBJ2-7; the D gene could be TRBD1 or TRBD2 (6 bases each). The sequencing sample was made of axillary lymph node tissue. CDR3 sequence: CASSIRGEKVYEQYF. The CDR3 DNA sequence: TGTGCCAGTAGTATAAGGGGGGAGAAGGTCTACGAGCAGTACTTC. Full variable domain (rest looked up from reference TRBV19 and TRBJ2-7): DGGITQSPKYLFRKEGQNVTLSCEQNLNHDAMYWYRQDPGQGLRLIYYSQIVNDFQKGDIAEGYSVSREKKESFPLTVTSAQKNPTAFYLCASSIRGEKVYEQYFGPGTRLTVT.